Reported below is one T cell receptor beta chain. The table lists this clonotype with a few counts. There is no known antigen for this receptor. The sample holds no much larger clone one base away, and base qualities are not on file. Taken from cysteine to phenylalanine, the CDR3 has 15 residues. The sequence is cut down to CDR3 DNA, 45 bases in frame from base 1. CDR1 and CDR2 were assigned from the germline V gene as MGHRA and YSYEKL. Trimming costs V 0 bases and J 8 bases, and their ends lie 13 bases apart. The entry originates in a study of human T cells and chemical hapten exposure (dated by TCRdb to the early 2020s). Regarding the study in general: For sensitization, 2% DPC in acetone was applied to a roughly 2 cm by roughly 2 cm area of upper inner arm skin. The mostly female patient cohort included alopecia areata with under or over 50% scalp involvement, alopecia totalis and alopecia universalis. Patch tests used Finn chambers with 0.01% DPC on the upper back, scored after 6 days by International Contact Dermatitis Research Group standards. Blood samples were taken from patients before sensitization (week 0) and at 2, 6 and about 24 weeks after DPC sensitization. Libraries were pooled for sequencing, and per-sample TCR yields varied mainly because of small differences in library volumes within the pool. Weekly therapeutic DPC doses were additionally applied to the scalp of patients throughout the roughly 23-week study period. Under 30 alopecia patients gave blood for TCR sequencing at one to four time points (pre-sensitization, 2, 6 and 24 weeks). This study followed changes in the peripheral blood TCR repertoire in vivo during primary and secondary sensitization of alopecia patients to the hapten diphenylcyclopropenone (DPC). The paper's findings and limits, for the study overall: DPC sensitization did not change how many TCRs were above 1 in 1000 frequency, and no evidence was found of alterations in global repertoire structure. After repeated subsampling, changes were observed in the strength of the expansion versus patch-test correlation and in the threshold at which the correlation became significant. Because all patients had alopecia, a presumed autoimmune disease, the immune response of the patients might differ from that of healthy individuals. Expanded TCRs formed significantly more large CDR3 similarity clusters than pre-sensitization or healthy control sets, consistent with antigen-driven responses. The number of PT1 expanded TCRs positively correlated with patch test score, significant at thresholds 8, 16 and 32 but not 4.

The method was RACE. Instrument used: NextSeq 500. During library preparation, unique molecular identifiers were attached to individual cDNA molecules so that TCRs could be counted quantitatively and reproducibly. Each blood RNA sample was used to sequence both TCR alpha and TCR beta chains. The original pipeline was this. A median of about 100,000 TCRs per sample was observed, with a range of about 23,224 to 750,000. The Decombinator software suite was used to annotate the V, J and CDR3 of the TCR reads. For PS versus PT1 abundance plots, all samples were subsampled to the same number of TCRs (28,000). TCRs were defined as expanded if absent before sensitization and observed at least eight times at the 2-week time point. TCRdb reprocessed the public reads (quality trimming at Q25 with fastp, clone calling with MiXCR) and kept in-frame beta chains. Duplicate CDR3 protein sequences are folded into a single record with the most common DNA and genes. For this entry, the V and J calls and clone size follow TCRdb and not the study's own pipeline. For this sample there are roughly 120,000 distinct CDR3 sequences; 9.5% to 13% appear just once. Just over 1.4% of the sample comes from the top ten.

The time point label here, explained by the study, means: patch test 1, 2 weeks after DPC sensitization. The label giving this sample's treatment or condition can be read as: therapeutic diphenylcyclopropenone sensitization with weekly scalp DPC. Blood at each patch-test visit was drawn before the patch test was applied. To be eligible, patients had to be aged 18 to 70, diagnosed with alopecia and judged suitable for DPC therapy, while pregnant patients were excluded. Unfractionated whole blood was collected in Tempus Blood RNA tubes, and total RNA was extracted from that blood. This clonotype was obtained from a woman aged 45-60 years with alopecia areata. Some clones in this sample may be carry-over from other donors' samples. The V and J segments used are TRBV4-1 and TRBJ1-4; the D gene is unclear. Specimen: whole blood, collected in connection with sensitization to the hapten diphenylcyclopropenone (DPC). The nucleotide sequence reads TGCGCCAGCAGCCAAGATCCGTTTGGGCGAGAAAAACTGTTTTTT. This encodes CASSQDPFGREKLFF.